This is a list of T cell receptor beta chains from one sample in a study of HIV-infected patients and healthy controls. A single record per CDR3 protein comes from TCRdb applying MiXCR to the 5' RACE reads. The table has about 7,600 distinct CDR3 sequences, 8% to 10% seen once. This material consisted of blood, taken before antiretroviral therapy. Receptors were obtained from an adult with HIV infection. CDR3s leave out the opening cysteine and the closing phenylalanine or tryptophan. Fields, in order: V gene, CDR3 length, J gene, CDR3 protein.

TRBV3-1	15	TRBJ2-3	ASSQAGGGAFTDTQY
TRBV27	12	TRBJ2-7	ASSFWDRVNEQY
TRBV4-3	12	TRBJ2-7	ASSQDRVVYEQY
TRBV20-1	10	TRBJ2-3	SARQSTDTQY
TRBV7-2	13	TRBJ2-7	ASSLWTSGGYEQY
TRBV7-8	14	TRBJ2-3	ASSLAGSGSADTQY
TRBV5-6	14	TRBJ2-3	ASSTSGTASTDTQY
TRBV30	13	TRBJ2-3	AWSGTVARGDTQY
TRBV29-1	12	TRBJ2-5	SAITLAGDETQY
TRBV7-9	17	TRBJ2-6	ASSAFGRQPTSGANVLT
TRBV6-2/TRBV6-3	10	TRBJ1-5	ASTQPNQPQH